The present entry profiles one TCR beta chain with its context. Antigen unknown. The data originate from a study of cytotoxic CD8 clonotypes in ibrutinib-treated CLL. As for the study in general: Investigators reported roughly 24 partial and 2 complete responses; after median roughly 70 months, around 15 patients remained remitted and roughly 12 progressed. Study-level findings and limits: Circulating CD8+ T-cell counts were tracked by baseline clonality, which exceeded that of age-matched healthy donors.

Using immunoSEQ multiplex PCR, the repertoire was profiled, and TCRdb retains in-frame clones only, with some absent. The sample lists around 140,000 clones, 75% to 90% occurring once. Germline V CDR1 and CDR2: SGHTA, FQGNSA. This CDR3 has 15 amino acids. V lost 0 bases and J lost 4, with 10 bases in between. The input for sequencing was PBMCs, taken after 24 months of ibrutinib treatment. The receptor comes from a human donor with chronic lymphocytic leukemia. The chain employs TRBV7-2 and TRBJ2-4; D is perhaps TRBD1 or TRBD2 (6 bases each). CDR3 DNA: TGTGCCAGCAGCTTAGCTGGAGGGGGTAAAAACATTCAGTACTTC. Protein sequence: CASSLAGGGKNIQYF.